This is a list of T cell receptor beta chains from one sample in a study of T cell responses to AZD1222 COVID-19 vaccine. Only in-frame clones appear in the TCRdb table, and some are missing; sequencing was by immunoSEQ multiplex PCR. This table holds around 140,000 clones, about 94% found once. The sample in question was peripheral blood, obtained on day 0 of AZD1222 vaccination. The origin of the receptors is an adult in good health. Each CDR3 is given with its conserved first and last residue. Each record gives: D gene, clone size, V gene, J gene, CDR3 DNA, CDR3 protein. A D gene is named only where the DNA matches it firmly. Some rows have no size entry. The others give once, few or many, or a class for an expanded clone.

>TRBD1|.|TRBV7-9|TRBJ1-2
TGTGCCAGCAGCCAGGGACAGTATGGCTACACCTTC
CASSQGQYGYTF
>.|.|TRBV6-1|TRBJ1-1
TGTGCCAGCAGTGAAGCCCTACCGGGGGGAGCTTTCTTT
CASSEALPGGAFF
>.|.|TRBV19|TRBJ1-1
TGTGCCAGTAGTATACAGGTCTCGAGCCCTGAAGCTTTCTTT
CASSIQVSSPEAFF
>.|.|TRBV27|TRBJ1-1
TGTGCCAGCAGTCCCCAAGACCGGCCGAACACTGAAGCTTTCTTT
CASSPQDRPNTEAFF
>TRBD1|.|TRBV27|TRBJ2-3
TGTGCCAGCAGCTCACCGGGACAGGGAGATACAGATACGCAGTATTTT
CASSSPGQGDTDTQYF
>.|.|TRBV30|TRBJ1-3
TGTGCCTGGAGTGGGACCCCCTCTGGAAACACCATATATTTT
CAWSGTPSGNTIYF
>.|.|TRBV2|TRBJ1-1
TGTGCCAGCAAAACGATCAGGGGGAACACTGAAGCTTTCTTT
CASKTIRGNTEAFF
>.|.|TRBV5-1|TRBJ1-3
TGCGCCAGCAGCTTGGCCGCAGGGGCTGGAAACACCATATATTTT
CASSLAAGAGNTIYF
>TRBD2|.|TRBV5-4|TRBJ2-3
TGTGCCACCCCTAGCGGGGGGCGCATGCCGACTAGCACAGATACGCAGTATTTT
CATPSGGRMPTSTDTQYF
>TRBD1|.|TRBV10-1|TRBJ1-2
TGCGCCAGCAGGGGACAGAACTATGGCTACACCTTC
CASRGQNYGYTF
>.|.|TRBV27|TRBJ1-2
TGTGCCAGCACCAGGGGTAGGGGACGAGGCTACACCTTC
CASTRGRGRGYTF
>TRBD1|once|TRBV19|TRBJ2-7
TGTGCCAGTAACGTCGGACAGGGCTTGTACGAGCAGTACTTC
CASNVGQGLYEQYF
>TRBD1|once|TRBV5-1|TRBJ1-5
TGCGCCAGCAGCTTGGGTTGGGACAGGGGAAACGGCAATCAGCCCCAGCATTTT
CASSLGWDRGNGNQPQHF
>.|.|TRBV7-6|TRBJ1-2
TGTGCCAGCAGCTTAGAACAGGGCTATGGCTACACCTTC
CASSLEQGYGYTF
>.|.|TRBV12-3/TRBV12-4|TRBJ1-2
TGTGCCAGCAGCCCGAATGGAAATGGCTACACCTTC
CASSPNGNGYTF
>.|.|TRBV12-3/TRBV12-4|TRBJ1-1
TGTGCCTCCGGGGTGGGGCGCGACACTGAAGCTTTCTTT
CASGVGRDTEAFF
>TRBD1|.|TRBV3-1/TRBV3-2|TRBJ1-2
TGTGCCACCGGGACAGGGGGCTCTACCTATGGCTACACCTTC
CATGTGGSTYGYTF
>.|few|TRBV18|TRBJ1-5
TGTGCCAGCTCACCATCCGGGACCAGCAATCAGCCCCAGCATTTT
CASSPSGTSNQPQHF
>TRBD1|.|TRBV28|TRBJ1-5
TGTGCCAGCAGTTTTTCGCGGACAGGGTACAATCAGCCCCAGCATTTT
CASSFSRTGYNQPQHF
>TRBD1|few|TRBV7-8|TRBJ2-1
TGTGCCAGCAGCCCAGGAACCGGGACAGGTTCTTATGAGCAGTTCTTC
CASSPGTGTGSYEQFF
>.|.|TRBV6-5|TRBJ1-2
TGTGCCAGCAGCAAGTCGACCCCGGCCCTTTTT
CASSKSTPALF
>.|.|TRBV30|TRBJ2-1
TGTGCCTGGAGCGTCCTCGGGCGAGGTGAGCAGTTCTTC
CAWSVLGRGEQFF
>.|.|TRBV9|TRBJ2-2
TGTGCCAGCAGCGTAGAGGTATGGAACACCGGGGAGCTGTTTTTT
CASSVEVWNTGELFF
>TRBD1|few|TRBV27|TRBJ2-3
TGTGCCAGCAGTCCCCAGACAGGGATGGGTACCGATACGCAGTATTTT
CASSPQTGMGTDTQYF
>.|few|TRBV28|TRBJ1-3
TGTGCCAGCAGTTCAATCTACTCTGGAAACACCATATATTTT
CASSSIYSGNTIYF
>TRBD2|once|TRBV28|TRBJ2-4
TGTGCCAGCAGTGGACCGGGACTAGCCCTACAAAACATTCAGTACTTC
CASSGPGLALQNIQYF
>.|once|TRBV5-1|TRBJ1-6
TGCGCCAGCAGCTTGGCAGCCAACGATTCACCCCTCCACTTT
CASSLAANDSPLHF
>TRBD1|.|TRBV28|TRBJ1-5
TGTGCCAGCGGACAGGGGAATCAGCCCCAGCATTTT
CASGQGNQPQHF
>.|.|TRBV5-1|TRBJ2-7
TGCGCCAGCAGCTTGGCCTTTAACGAGCAGTACTTC
CASSLAFNEQYF
>.|.|TRBV19|TRBJ1-2
TGTGCCAGTAGTTTGGGTAGTAACTATGGCTACACCTTC
CASSLGSNYGYTF
>TRBD1|.|TRBV5-1|TRBJ2-7
TGCGCCAGCAGAGGGACAGATCGGTACGAGCAGTACTTC
CASRGTDRYEQYF
>TRBD1|.|TRBV19|TRBJ1-5
TGTGCCAGTAGTAACGGACCGGACAGGGAGGGCCAGCCCCAGCATTTT
CASSNGPDREGQPQHF
>TRBD1|.|TRBV9|TRBJ2-5
TGTGCCAGCAGCGGGAGTTCAGGGGGATGGGATGAGACCCAGTACTTC
CASSGSSGGWDETQYF
>.|.|TRBV11-3|TRBJ1-2
TGTGCCAGCAGCTTTGCGCTTGGGCCAGGGGGCTACACCTTC
CASSFALGPGGYTF
>.|once|TRBV18|TRBJ2-3
TGTGCCAGCTCACCTGCCGGGGGCACAGATACGCAGTATTTT
CASSPAGGTDTQYF